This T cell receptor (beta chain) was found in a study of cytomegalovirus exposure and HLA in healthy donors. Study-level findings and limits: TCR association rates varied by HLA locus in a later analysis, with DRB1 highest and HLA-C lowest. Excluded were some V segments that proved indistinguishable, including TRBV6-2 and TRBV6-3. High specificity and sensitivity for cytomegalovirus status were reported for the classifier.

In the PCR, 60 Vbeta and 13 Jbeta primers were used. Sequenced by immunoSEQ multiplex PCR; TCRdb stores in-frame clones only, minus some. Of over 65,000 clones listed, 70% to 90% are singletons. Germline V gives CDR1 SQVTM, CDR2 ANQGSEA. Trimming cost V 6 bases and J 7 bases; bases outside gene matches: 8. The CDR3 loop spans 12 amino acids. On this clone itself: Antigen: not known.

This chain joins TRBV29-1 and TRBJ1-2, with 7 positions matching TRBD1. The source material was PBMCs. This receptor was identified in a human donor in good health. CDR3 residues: CSVDDRVGGYTF. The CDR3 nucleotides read TGCAGCGTCGATGACAGGGTTGGTGGCTACACCTTC.